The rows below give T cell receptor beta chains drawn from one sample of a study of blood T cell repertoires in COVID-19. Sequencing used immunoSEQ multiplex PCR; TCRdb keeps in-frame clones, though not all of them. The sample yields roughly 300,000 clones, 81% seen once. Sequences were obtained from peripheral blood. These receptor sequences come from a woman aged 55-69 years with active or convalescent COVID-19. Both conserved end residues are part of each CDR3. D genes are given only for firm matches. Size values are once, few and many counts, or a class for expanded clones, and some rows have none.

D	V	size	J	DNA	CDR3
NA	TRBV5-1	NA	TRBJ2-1	TGCGCCAGCGCCAGGGCGGGGAGTGAGCAGTTCTTC	CASARAGSEQFF
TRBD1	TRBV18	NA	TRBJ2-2	TGTGCCAGCTCACCACCGACAGGGGTAGACACCGGGGAGCTGTTTTTT	CASSPPTGVDTGELFF
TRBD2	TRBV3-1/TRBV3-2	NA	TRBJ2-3	TGTGCCAGCAGCCAAGATAGCCGGGGGGGTGGCACAGATACGCAGTATTTT	CASSQDSRGGGTDTQYF
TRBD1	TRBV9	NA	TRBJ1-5	TGTGCCAGCAGCCCAAGCGGGTTGCAGGGGGCTATACCCCAGCATTTT	CASSPSGLQGAIPQHF
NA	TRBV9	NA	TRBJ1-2	TGTGCCAGCAGCGAAGTTGCAGGGCCAGGCTACACCTTC	CASSEVAGPGYTF
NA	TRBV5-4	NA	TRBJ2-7	TGTGCCAGCAGCTTTTCAGGGGACTACGAGCAGTACTTC	CASSFSGDYEQYF
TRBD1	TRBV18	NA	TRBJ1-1	TGTGCCAGCTCACCGCTTTCGGGACAGGGAGCCGAAGCTTTCTTT	CASSPLSGQGAEAFF
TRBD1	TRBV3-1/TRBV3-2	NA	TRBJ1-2	TGTGCCAGCAGCCGAGATTTGACAGGGGACTATGGCTACACCTTC	CASSRDLTGDYGYTF
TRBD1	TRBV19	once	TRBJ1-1	TGTGCCAGTAGTATGGGACAGATTTACACTGAAGCTTTCTTT	CASSMGQIYTEAFF
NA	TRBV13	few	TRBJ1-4	TGTGCCAGCAGCTCCCTTGGACAGGAAAAACTGTTTTTT	CASSSLGQEKLFF
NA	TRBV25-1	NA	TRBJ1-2	TGTGCCAGCAGTGAATTCTCCGGGAGTGGGGGGTATGGCTACACCTTC	CASSEFSGSGGYGYTF
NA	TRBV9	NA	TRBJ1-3	TGTGCCAGCAGCGTACAGGGTAACGGAAACACCATATATTTT	CASSVQGNGNTIYF
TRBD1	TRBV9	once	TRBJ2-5	TGTGCCAGCAGCGTAAGAGGGGGCGCGTTAGAGACCCAGTACTTC	CASSVRGGALETQYF
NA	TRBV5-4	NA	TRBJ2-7	TGTGCCAGCAGCCCTACGGCCGGGTCCTACGAGCAGTACTTC	CASSPTAGSYEQYF
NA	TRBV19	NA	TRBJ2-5	TGTGCCAGTAGTGTCCCGGGTCAACTGCAAGAGACCCAGTACTTC	CASSVPGQLQETQYF
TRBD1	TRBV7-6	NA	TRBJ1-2	TGTGCCAGCAGCTTAGCTGTATCGGGAGGGGGCTGGAATGGCTACACCTTC	CASSLAVSGGGWNGYTF
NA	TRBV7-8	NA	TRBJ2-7	TGTGCCAGCAGCTTATCCCTAAAGGGGTACGAGCAGTACTTC	CASSLSLKGYEQYF
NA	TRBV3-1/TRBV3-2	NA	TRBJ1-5	TGTGCCAGCAGCCAAGATCGGAATCAGCCCCAGCATTTT	CASSQDRNQPQHF
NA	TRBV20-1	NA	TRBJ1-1	TGCAGTGCTAGTCTTAGTGCTGAAGCTTTCTTT	CSASLSAEAFF
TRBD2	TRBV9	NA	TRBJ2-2	TGTGCCAGCAGCGTAGATACTAGCGGGGGGCTGCACACCGGGGAGCTGTTTTTT	CASSVDTSGGLHTGELFF
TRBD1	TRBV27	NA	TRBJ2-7	TGTGCCAGCAGTTTGGGAAGGACAGGGGCCTCCTACGAGCAGTACTTC	CASSLGRTGASYEQYF
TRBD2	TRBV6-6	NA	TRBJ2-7	TGTGCCAGCAGTTCCCGTAGCGGGGGATCCTACGAGCAGTACTTC	CASSSRSGGSYEQYF
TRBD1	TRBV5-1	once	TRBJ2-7	TGCGCCAGCAGCTTGGGGTCCGGGACAGGGTACTCCTACGAGCAGTACTTC	CASSLGSGTGYSYEQYF
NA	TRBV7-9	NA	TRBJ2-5	TGTGCCAGCAGCTTAGAAGGCGGGCAAGAGACCCAGTACTTC	CASSLEGGQETQYF
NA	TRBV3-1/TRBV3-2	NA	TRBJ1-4	TGTGCCAGCAGCCAAGAATGGGGGGGTGATGAAAAACTGTTTTTT	CASSQEWGGDEKLFF
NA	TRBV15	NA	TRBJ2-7	TGTGCCACCAGCAGAGATCGGGCAGGGGCCTTCTCCTACGAGCAGTACTTC	CATSRDRAGAFSYEQYF
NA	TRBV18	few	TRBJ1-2	TGTGCCAGCTCACCAGAGAGCTCAGGGATCTATGGCTACACCTTC	CASSPESSGIYGYTF
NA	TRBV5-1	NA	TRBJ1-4	TGCGCCAGCAGCTTGGACCACAGTCCGAATGAAAAACTGTTTTTT	CASSLDHSPNEKLFF
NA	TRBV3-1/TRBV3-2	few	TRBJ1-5	TGTGCCAGCAGCCAAGAATTGGGCAGCAATCAGCCCCAGCATTTT	CASSQELGSNQPQHF
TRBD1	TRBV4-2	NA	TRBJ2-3	TGTGCCAGCAGCCAACCCGGGACAGGATACAGCACAGATACGCAGTATTTT	CASSQPGTGYSTDTQYF
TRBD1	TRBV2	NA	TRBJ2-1	TGTGCCAGCAGGCTGACAGGGGGCTACAATGAGCAGTTCTTC	CASRLTGGYNEQFF
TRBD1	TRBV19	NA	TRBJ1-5	TGTGCCAGTAGTATCACAGGGGGAAATCAGCCCCAGCATTTT	CASSITGGNQPQHF
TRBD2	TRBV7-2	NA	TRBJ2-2	TGTGCCAGCAGCTTATGGGGACTAGCGGGGATAAACACCGGGGAGCTGTTTTTT	CASSLWGLAGINTGELFF
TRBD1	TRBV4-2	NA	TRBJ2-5	TGTGCCAGCAGCCGGGGACAGGGGCAAGAGACCCAGTACTTC	CASSRGQGQETQYF
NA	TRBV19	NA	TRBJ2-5	TGTGCCAGTAGTATTAGTCCAGGAGGGAAAGAGACCCAGTACTTC	CASSISPGGKETQYF
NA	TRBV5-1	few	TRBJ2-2	TGCGCCAGCAGAGGGGAAGGTGAGCTGTTTTTT	CASRGEGELFF
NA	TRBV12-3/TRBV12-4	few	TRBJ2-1	TGTGCCAGCAGTTTATTCGATGAGCAGTTCTTC	CASSLFDEQFF
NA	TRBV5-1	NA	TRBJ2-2	TGCGCCAGCAGCGTCCCTAAGTCGGCCGGGGAGCTGTTTTTT	CASSVPKSAGELFF
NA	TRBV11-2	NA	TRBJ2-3	TGTGCCAGCAGCTTAGGGCTCGGTAGCGATACGCAGTATTTT	CASSLGLGSDTQYF
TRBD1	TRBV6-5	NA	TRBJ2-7	TGTGCCAGCAGTTATCAGACAGGGTCACTTTACGAGCAGTACTTC	CASSYQTGSLYEQYF
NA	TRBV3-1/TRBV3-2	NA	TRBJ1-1	TGTGCCAGCAAAGGCACAGCTCGCACTGAAGCTTTCTTT	CASKGTARTEAFF
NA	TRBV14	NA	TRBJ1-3	TGTGCCAGCAGCCAAGAAGCCAGGGGAAACACCATATATTTT	CASSQEARGNTIYF
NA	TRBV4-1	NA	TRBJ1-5	TGCGCCAGCAGCCAGTGGACAAATAGCAATCAGCCCCAGCATTTT	CASSQWTNSNQPQHF
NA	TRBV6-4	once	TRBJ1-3	TGTGCCAGCAGCCACTTCCCCCTAAGGAAGCTCCCGCAATTGGGCGACATATATTTT	CASSHFPLRKLPQLGDIYF
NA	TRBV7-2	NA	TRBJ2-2	TGTGCCAGCAGCTTAAGACTGAACACCGGGGAGCTGTTTTTT	CASSLRLNTGELFF
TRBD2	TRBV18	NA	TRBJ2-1	TGTGCCAGCTCACCACCGGGGACTAGCGGGCTTCCTCTAGAGAACAATGAGCAGTTCTTC	CASSPPGTSGLPLENNEQFF
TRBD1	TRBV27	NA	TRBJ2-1	TGTGCCAGCGGGCGGGACAGGGTAGACAATGAGCAGTTCTTC	CASGRDRVDNEQFF
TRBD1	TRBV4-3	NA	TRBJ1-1	TGCGCCAGCAGCCGGACTGACAGGGCTAGCACTGAAGCTTTCTTT	CASSRTDRASTEAFF
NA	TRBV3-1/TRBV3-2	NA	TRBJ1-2	TGTGCCAGCAGCCAAGTCGCAGGGTGGAAGTATGGCTACACCTTC	CASSQVAGWKYGYTF
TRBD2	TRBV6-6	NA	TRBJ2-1	TGTGCCAGCAGTTCTAGCGGAGGAGTCTACAATGAGCAGTTCTTC	CASSSSGGVYNEQFF
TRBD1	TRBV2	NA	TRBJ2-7	TGTGCCAGCAGGGCAGGGGGCCCCTACGAGCAGTACTTC	CASRAGGPYEQYF
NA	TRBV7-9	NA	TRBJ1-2	TGTGCCAGCAGCTTAGCGAGGCCCATCGGGGGCTACACCTTC	CASSLARPIGGYTF
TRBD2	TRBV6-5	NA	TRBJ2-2	TGTGCCAGCAGGTTAGCGGGGGCTGACACCGGGGAGCTGTTTTTT	CASRLAGADTGELFF